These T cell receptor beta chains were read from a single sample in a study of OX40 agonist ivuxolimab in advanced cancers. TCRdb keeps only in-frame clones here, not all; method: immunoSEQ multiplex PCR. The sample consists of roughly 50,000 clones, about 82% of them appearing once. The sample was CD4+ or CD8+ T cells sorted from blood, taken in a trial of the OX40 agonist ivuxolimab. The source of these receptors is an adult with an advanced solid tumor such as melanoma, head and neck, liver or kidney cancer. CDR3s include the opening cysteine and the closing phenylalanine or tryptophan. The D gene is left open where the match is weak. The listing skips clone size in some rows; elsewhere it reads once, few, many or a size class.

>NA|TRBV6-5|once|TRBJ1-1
CASTRGKAFF
TGTGCCAGCACTAGGGGGAAAGCTTTCTTT
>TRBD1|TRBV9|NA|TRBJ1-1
CASSVVPDRIAFNTEAFF
TGTGCCAGCAGCGTAGTCCCGGACAGGATAGCGTTTAACACTGAAGCTTTCTTT
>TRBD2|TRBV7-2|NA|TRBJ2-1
CASRTGGSSYNEQFF
TGTGCCAGCAGGACGGGGGGAAGCTCCTACAATGAGCAGTTCTTC
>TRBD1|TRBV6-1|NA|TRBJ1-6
CASSVPQGEGSPLHF
TGTGCCAGCAGTGTCCCACAGGGGGAGGGTTCACCCCTCCACTTT
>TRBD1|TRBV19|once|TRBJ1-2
CASRTRGQGTYGYTF
TGTGCCAGTAGGACCCGGGGACAGGGAACCTATGGCTACACCTTC
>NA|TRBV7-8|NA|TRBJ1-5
CASSLGDRRLNQPQHF
TGTGCCAGCAGCTTAGGGGACCGCCGGCTAAATCAGCCCCAGCATTTT
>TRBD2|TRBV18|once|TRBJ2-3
CASSLLAGGPTDTQYF
TGTGCCAGCTCTCTTCTAGCGGGGGGACCCACAGATACGCAGTATTTT
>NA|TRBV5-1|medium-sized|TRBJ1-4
CASSLATGGDEKLFF
TGCGCCAGCAGCTTGGCGACAGGAGGGGATGAAAAACTGTTTTTT
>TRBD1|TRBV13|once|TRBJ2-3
CASSPDRGRGDTQYF
TGTGCCAGCAGCCCCGACAGGGGGCGCGGAGATACGCAGTATTTT
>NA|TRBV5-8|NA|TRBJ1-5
CASSPGTLSNQPQHF
TGTGCCAGCAGCCCCGGGACACTTAGCAATCAGCCCCAGCATTTT
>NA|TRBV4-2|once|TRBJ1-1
CASSQGYAGLNTEAFF
TGTGCCAGCAGCCAAGGGTATGCGGGGCTGAACACTGAAGCTTTCTTT
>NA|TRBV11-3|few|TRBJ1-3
CASTTAVYSGNTIYF
TGTGCCAGCACCACGGCTGTCTACTCTGGAAACACCATATATTTT
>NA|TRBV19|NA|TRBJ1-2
CASRPPAGGYTF
TGTGCCAGTAGGCCCCCGGCGGGAGGCTACACCTTC
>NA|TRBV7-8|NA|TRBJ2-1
CASSLARRGHSYNEQFF
TGTGCCAGCAGCTTAGCGCGTCGGGGCCATTCCTACAATGAGCAGTTCTTC
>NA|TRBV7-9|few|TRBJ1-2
CASSLAHGYTF
TGTGCCAGCAGCTTAGCGCATGGCTACACCTTC
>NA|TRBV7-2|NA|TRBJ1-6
CASSLAREASPLHF
TGTGCCAGCAGCCTAGCCCGGGAGGCTTCACCCCTCCACTTT
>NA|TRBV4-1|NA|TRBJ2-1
CASGDPLHEQFF
TGCGCCAGCGGGGACCCTCTCCATGAGCAGTTCTTC
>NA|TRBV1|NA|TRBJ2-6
CTSSPNSGANVLTF
TGCACCAGCAGCCCGAACTCGGGGGCCAACGTCCTGACTTTC
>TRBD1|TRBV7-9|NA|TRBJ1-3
CASSSGQPRVPIYF
TGTGCCAGCAGCTCGGGACAGCCCCGGGTTCCCATATATTTT
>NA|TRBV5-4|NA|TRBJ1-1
CASSLVGINTEAFF
TGTGCCAGCAGCTTGGTTGGCATAAACACTGAAGCTTTCTTT
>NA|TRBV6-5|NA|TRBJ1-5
CASSSSGIRNQPQHF
TGTGCCAGCAGCTCTTCAGGGATCCGCAATCAGCCCCAGCATTTT
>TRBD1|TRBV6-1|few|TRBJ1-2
CASSEGTGGFYGYTF
TGTGCCAGCAGTGAAGGGACAGGGGGCTTCTATGGCTACACCTTC
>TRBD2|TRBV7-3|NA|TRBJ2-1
CASSSAAGGGYNEQFF
TGTGCCAGCAGCTCCGCGGCTGGCGGGGGTTACAATGAGCAGTTCTTC